The clone carrying this T cell receptor beta chain occurred once. There are 15 residues in the CDR3. Trimming removed 1 base at V and 4 bases at J, with 11 bases between. The germline gives CDR1 SEHNR, CDR2 FQNEAQ (reference sequence). The sample comes from a study of cytomegalovirus exposure and HLA in healthy donors. TCRdb's copy holds only in-frame clones and misses some; the assay was immunoSEQ multiplex PCR. The sample has 95,000 to 120,000 clones, more than 90% seen once. This chain links TRBV7-9 with TRBJ1-5, with D possibly being TRBD1 (6 bases). The TCR comes from a woman in her late teens or twenties in good health and CMV-seronegative. The sequenced material came from PBMCs. CDR3 protein: CASSLGQAPNQPQHF. The CDR3 bases are TGTGCCAGCAGCTTAGGACAGGCCCCAAATCAGCCCCAGCATTTT.